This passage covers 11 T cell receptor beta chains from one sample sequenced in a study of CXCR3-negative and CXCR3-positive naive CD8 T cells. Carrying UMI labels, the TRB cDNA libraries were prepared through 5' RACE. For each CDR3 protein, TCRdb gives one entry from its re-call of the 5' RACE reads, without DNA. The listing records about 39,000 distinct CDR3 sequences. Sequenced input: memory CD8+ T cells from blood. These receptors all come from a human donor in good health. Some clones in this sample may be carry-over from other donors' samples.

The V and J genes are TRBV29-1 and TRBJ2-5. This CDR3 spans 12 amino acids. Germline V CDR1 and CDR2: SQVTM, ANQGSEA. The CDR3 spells CSVADSSETQYF. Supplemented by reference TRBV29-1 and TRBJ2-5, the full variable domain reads SAVISQKPSRDICQRGTSLTIQCQVDSQVTMMFWYRQQPGQSLTLIATANQGSEATYESGFVIDKFPISRPNLTFSTLTVSNMSPEDSSIYLCSVADSSETQYFGPGTRLLVL.

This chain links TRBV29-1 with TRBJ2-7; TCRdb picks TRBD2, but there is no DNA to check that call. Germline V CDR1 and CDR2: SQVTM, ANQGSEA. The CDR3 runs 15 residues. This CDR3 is CSVWNSGTTSYEQYF.

The CDR3: CASSLDGTLPATGELFF. The genes are TRBV5-5 and TRBJ2-2; TCRdb lists TRBD1, though no DNA is available to test this call. The CDR3 is 17 residues long. Germline CDR1 SGHKS, CDR2 YYEKEE (reference sequence).

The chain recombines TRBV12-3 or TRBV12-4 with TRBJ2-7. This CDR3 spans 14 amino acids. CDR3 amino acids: CASRRDGSAYEQYF.

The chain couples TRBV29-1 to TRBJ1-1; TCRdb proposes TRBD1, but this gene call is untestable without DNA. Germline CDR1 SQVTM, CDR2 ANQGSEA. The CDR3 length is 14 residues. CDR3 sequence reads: CSEKTGQGAGEAFF.

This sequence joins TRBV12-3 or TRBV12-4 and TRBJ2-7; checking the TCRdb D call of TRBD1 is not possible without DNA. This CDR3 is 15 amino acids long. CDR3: CASSRTDRMDYEQYF.

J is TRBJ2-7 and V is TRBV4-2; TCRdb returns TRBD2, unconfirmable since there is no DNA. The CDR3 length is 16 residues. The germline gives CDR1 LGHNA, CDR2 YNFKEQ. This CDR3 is CASSQDQLAGLYEQYF.

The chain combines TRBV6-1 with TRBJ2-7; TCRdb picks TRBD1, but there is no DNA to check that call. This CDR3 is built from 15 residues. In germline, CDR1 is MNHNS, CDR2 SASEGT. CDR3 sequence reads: CASREGPTGGHEQYF.

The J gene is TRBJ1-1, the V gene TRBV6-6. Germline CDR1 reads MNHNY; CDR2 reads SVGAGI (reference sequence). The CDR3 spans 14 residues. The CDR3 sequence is CASSVTPGDSQAFF.

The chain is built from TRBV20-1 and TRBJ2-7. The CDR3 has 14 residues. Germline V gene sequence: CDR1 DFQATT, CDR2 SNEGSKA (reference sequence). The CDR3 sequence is CSARDTGVTYEQYF.

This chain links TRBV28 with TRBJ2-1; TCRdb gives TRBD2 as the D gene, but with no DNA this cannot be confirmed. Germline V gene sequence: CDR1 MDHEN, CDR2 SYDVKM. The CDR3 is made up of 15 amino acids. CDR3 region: CASTLLKAGSPEQFF.